These 27 T cell receptor beta chains came from one sample sequenced in a study of blood T cell repertoires in COVID-19. Produced via immunoSEQ multiplex PCR; TCRdb's table is partial and in-frame only. The sample carries 200,000 or so clones, roughly 85% recorded once. The sequencing sample was made of peripheral blood. These receptor sequences come from a woman in her 30s with acute or convalescent COVID-19.

This clone has just a few counts. V and J are TRBV5-4 and TRBJ1-5, with 7 bases that match TRBD1. The germline V gene encodes CDR1 SGHNT and CDR2 YYREEE (reference sequence). J was trimmed by 3 bases and V by 4 bases; bases with no gene match: 4. This CDR3 has 14 amino acids. In nucleotides, the CDR3 is TGTGCCAGCAGCAGACAGGGATACAATCAGCCCCAGCATTTT. This codes for CASSRQGYNQPQHF.

The chain links TRBV20-1 to TRBJ1-5, with 8 bases matching TRBD1. The CDR3 is 13 amino acids. In germline, CDR1 is DFQATT, CDR2 SNEGSKA (reference sequence). V was pared by 3 bases and J by 6 bases, with 4 bases of the junction left unmatched. CDR3 coding DNA: TGCAGTGCTAGTGGACAGGGTGCTCAGCCCCAGCATTTT. It is translated as CSASGQGAQPQHF.

The DNA for the CDR3 is TGCGCCAGCAGCTTGGCCGGGACAGCCTATGGCTACACCTTC. Protein: CASSLAGTAYGYTF. The V gene is TRBV5-1, the J gene TRBJ1-2, with 7 bases lining up with TRBD1. Losses at the gene ends were 0 bases for V and 4 bases for J; bases not matched to a gene: 3. Germline CDR1 reads SGHRS; CDR2 reads YFSETQ. This CDR3 contains 14 residues.

A note on this clone: Germline and junction disagree at one end, which may indicate a read error. This same CDR3 is encoded by further DNA sequences in the sample. The rearrangement links TRBV25-1 to TRBJ2-1; no reliable D call. This CDR3 spans 15 amino acids. CDR1 MGHDK and CDR2 SYGVNS come from the germline V gene. The CDR3 bases are TGTGCCAGCAGTGGGCTTTGGAGCTCCTACAATGAACAGTTCTTC. Protein sequence: CASSGLWSSYNEQFF.

The table lists this clone with a count of one. The V call is TRBV6-5, the J call TRBJ2-7, with D maybe TRBD1 (7 bases). This CDR3 has 15 residues. Trimming took off 0 bases at V and 2 bases at J, with 11 bases between the two ends. CDR1 is MNHEY and CDR2 is SVGAGI in the germline V gene. As DNA, the CDR3 is TGTGCCAGCAGTTACTCGCGGAGGGGGCCCTACGAGCAGTACTTC. It specifies CASSYSRRGPYEQYF.

This sequence joins TRBV5-5 and TRBJ1-1, with 7 nucleotides matching TRBD1. CDR1 and CDR2 from the germline V gene are SGHKS and YYEKEE (reference sequence). This CDR3 spans 13 amino acids. The V and J ends lost 0 bases and 7 bases, in that order; junction bases with no gene match: 3. The CDR3 DNA reads as TGTGCCAGCAGCTTGGTGACAGGGTTTGAAGCTTTCTTT. It is translated as CASSLVTGFEAFF.

The chain combines TRBV15 with TRBJ2-1; possible D gene TRBD1, 6 bases. The CDR3 consists of 19 residues. The V gene's germline CDR1 is LNHNV and CDR2 YYDKDF (reference sequence). Trimming removed 1 base from V and 5 bases from J, with 24 bases in between. The CDR3 coding sequence is TGTGCCACCAGCAGAGCATTAGGGGGAGTTTTGTCCCGTGACAATGAGCAGTTCTTC. It yields the protein CATSRALGGVLSRDNEQFF.

The count of this clone is one. The rearrangement uses TRBV5-1 and TRBJ2-3; TRBD2 matches 7 bases. Per the germline V gene, CDR1 is SGHRS and CDR2 is YFSETQ. The CDR3 runs 16 residues. Germline trimming cut 0 bases from V and 3 bases from J; bases unmatched to any gene: 7. CDR3 amino acids: CASSLVDGGVTDTQYF. CDR3 nucleotide sequence: TGCGCCAGCAGCTTGGTGGATGGGGGGGTAACAGATACGCAGTATTTT.

The gene calls are TRBV28 and TRBJ1-2; TRBD1 might be the D (6 bases). V lost 3 bases, J lost 7 bases, and 21 bases lay in between. The CDR3 sequence is 16 residues long. In germline, CDR1 is MDHEN, CDR2 SYDVKM. The CDR3 spells CASSFDEGQGKFGYTF. The CDR3 bases are TGTGCCAGCAGTTTTGATGAGGGTCAGGGGAAGTTTGGCTACACCTTC.

This rearrangement joins TRBV15 to TRBJ2-3; possible D gene TRBD1, 6 bases. V was cut by 0 bases and J by 1 base, with 11 bases left in between. Germline V gene lookup returns CDR1 LNHNV and CDR2 YYDKDF (reference sequence). The CDR3 is made up of 16 amino acids. The CDR3 is CATSREQGVGTDTQYF. CDR3 in DNA: TGTGCCACCAGCAGAGAACAGGGAGTGGGCACAGATACGCAGTATTTT.

The chain couples TRBV7-2 to TRBJ2-2, with TRBD2 matching over 14 bases. J lost 1 base, V lost 5 bases, and 6 bases had no gene match. This CDR3 is built from 18 residues. Germline CDR1 is SGHTA and CDR2 is FQGNSA. The CDR3 here is CASSRSGTSGGNTGELFF. DNA of the CDR3: TGTGCCAGCAGCCGCTCCGGGACTAGCGGGGGGAACACCGGGGAGCTGTTTTTT.

The rearrangement uses TRBV25-1 and TRBJ2-7; D possibly corresponds to TRBD1 (6 bases). CDR3 length: 15 amino acids. Germline assignment: CDR1 MGHDK and CDR2 SYGVNS. Between the trimmed V and J ends, which lost 3 bases and 3 bases, there was a span of 15 bases. The CDR3 sequence: CASSEAGGRGYEQYF. CDR3 sequence (DNA): TGTGCCAGCAGTGAGGCGGGCGGCAGGGGCTACGAGCAGTACTTC.

V usage is TRBV7-9 and J usage is TRBJ1-1, with 7 bases fitting TRBD1. CDR3 size: 14 residues. CDR1 is SEHNR, CDR2 FQNEAQ, per germline (reference sequence). Trimming at V came to 5 bases and at J to 1 base, leaving 4 bases not matched to a gene. The CDR3 region is CASSPGTANTEAFF. DNA for the CDR3: TGTGCCAGCAGCCCCGGGACAGCGAACACTGAAGCTTTCTTT.

The gene calls are TRBV19 and TRBJ2-7, with TRBD2 matching over 10 bases. The germline gives CDR1 LNHDA, CDR2 SQIVND (reference sequence). The CDR3 is 16 amino acids. Trimming at V came to 3 bases and at J to 4 bases, leaving 9 bases not matched to a gene. The DNA of the CDR3 is TGTGCCAGTAGTATGATGGTGGCTAGCGGGAGTTACGAGCAGTACTTC. Its translation: CASSMMVASGSYEQYF.

Only one count was recorded for this clone. This chain uses TRBV19 with TRBJ2-6; the D is unclear. CDR3 length: 13 amino acids. In germline, CDR1 is LNHDA, CDR2 SQIVND (reference sequence). The germline V and J ends were trimmed by 5 bases and 4 bases, with 6 bases remaining between them. The CDR3 bases are TGTGCCAGTAGTCTCTCCGGGGCCAACGTCCTGACTTTC. Encoded protein: CASSLSGANVLTF.

This chain links TRBV15 with TRBJ2-3; the match to TRBD2 covers 16 bases. Germline V gives CDR1 LNHNV, CDR2 YYDKDF (reference sequence). This CDR3 spans 18 amino acids. V trimming: 5 bases; J trimming: 2 bases; junction bases outside the gene matches: 7. The CDR3 sequence is CATSWGTSGGVDTDTQYF. CDR3 DNA: TGTGCCACCAGCTGGGGGACTAGCGGGGGGGTCGACACAGATACGCAGTATTTT. Supplemented by reference TRBV15 and TRBJ2-3, the full variable domain reads DAMVIQNPRYQVTQFGKPVTLSCSQTLNHNVMYWYQQKSSQAPKLLFHYYDKDFNNEADTPDNFQSRRPNTSFCFLDIRSPGLGDTAMYLCATSWGTSGGVDTDTQYFGPGTRLTVL.

This rearrangement joins TRBV6-4 to TRBJ2-6, with D tentatively TRBD2 (6 bases). Germline V gives CDR1 MRHNA, CDR2 SNTAGT. The V end lost 7 bases, the J end lost 2 bases, and 15 bases lay between the germline ends. The CDR3 is 16 residues long. The CDR3 nucleotides are TGTGCCAGCACCAAGGACGGGAGCACTGGGGCCAACGTCCTGACTTTC. Translation: CASTKDGSTGANVLTF.

The chain links TRBV28 to TRBJ2-7, with D possibly being TRBD1 (6 bases). The CDR3 extends over 15 amino acids. The V end lost 4 bases, the J end lost 6 bases, and 19 bases lay between the germline ends. Germline V CDR1 and CDR2: MDHEN, SYDVKM. CDR3 amino acids: CASSSSGQGSGEQYF. The DNA for the CDR3 is TGTGCCAGCAGTTCCTCCGGGCAGGGGTCTGGCGAGCAGTACTTC.

The gene calls are TRBV27 and TRBJ2-7, with D possibly being TRBD2 (6 bases). V lost 5 bases, J lost 0 bases, and 11 bases lay in between. The CDR3 runs to 14 residues. Per germline, CDR1 MNHEY and CDR2 SMNVEV (reference sequence). The chain's CDR3 is CASSISGASYEQYF. The CDR3 region has the DNA TGTGCCAGCAGTATCTCGGGAGCCTCCTACGAGCAGTACTTC.

This chain uses TRBV19 with TRBJ2-1, with D possibly TRBD2 on 6 matching bases. Trimming shortened V by 5 bases and J by 5 bases, and 16 bases separated the two germline ends. From germline, CDR1 is LNHDA and CDR2 SQIVND (reference sequence). The CDR3 spans 15 residues. The CDR3 protein is CASSSTGGRNNEQFF. As DNA, the CDR3 is TGTGCCAGTAGTTCAACCGGGGGTAGGAACAATGAGCAGTTCTTC.

This chain links TRBV19 with TRBJ1-1; D not certain. Germline lookup yields CDR1 LNHDA and CDR2 SQIVND (reference sequence). The CDR3 has 13 amino acids. Deletions cut 5 bases from V and 3 bases from J, with 10 bases between. The CDR3 region is CASSARLDTEAFF. In DNA form, the CDR3 reads TGTGCCAGTAGTGCTCGACTGGACACTGAAGCTTTCTTT.

This chain uses TRBV12-3 or TRBV12-4 with TRBJ2-7, with 7 nucleotides matching TRBD1. Unmatched junction bases numbered 2, after V lost 4 bases and J lost 2 bases. This CDR3 is 13 amino acids long. The CDR3 loop reads CASSSGTAYEQYF. DNA of the CDR3: TGTGCCAGCAGTTCCGGGACAGCCTACGAGCAGTACTTC.

This chain uses TRBV4-2 with TRBJ2-3, with 9 bases aligning to TRBD2. Trimming at V came to 4 bases and at J to 0 bases, leaving 5 bases not matched to a gene. Germline values: CDR1 LGHNA, CDR2 YNFKEQ. The CDR3 contains 16 residues. CDR3 DNA: TGTGCCAGCAGCCTAGAGCGGGGGGCCAGCACAGATACGCAGTATTTT. Translated, it gives CASSLERGASTDTQYF.

The CDR3 bases are TGTGCCAGGGGAGGGAGCACTGAAGCTTTCTTT. Translation gives CARGGSTEAFF. The chain is built from TRBV27 and TRBJ1-1; D ambiguous. The CDR3 is 11 amino acids. CDR1 and CDR2 (germline): MNHEY, SMNVEV (reference sequence). V lost 9 bases to trimming and J lost 4 bases, with 9 bases between them.

The chain joins TRBV2 to TRBJ2-1, with D possibly TRBD1 on 6 matching bases. The length of the CDR3 is 14 residues. V was pared by 1 base and J by 8 bases, with 12 bases between. CDR1 SNHLY and CDR2 FYNNEI come from the germline V gene. The CDR3 loop reads CASSEVAGAHEQFF. CDR3 sequence (DNA): TGTGCCAGCAGTGAAGTGGCAGGGGCCCATGAGCAGTTCTTC.

This chain connects TRBV5-4 to TRBJ2-3, with 9 bases aligning to TRBD2. Unmatched junction bases numbered 3, after V lost 7 bases and J lost 0 bases. CDR3 size: 14 residues. Germline V gene data show CDR1 as SGHNT and CDR2 as YYREEE (reference sequence). CDR3 protein: CASGTSGSTDTQYF. The CDR3 DNA reads as TGTGCCAGCGGAACTAGCGGGAGCACAGATACGCAGTATTTT.

In DNA form, the CDR3 reads TGTGCCAGCAGCTTAGGAAGCGGGGGTCAATACCAAGAGACCCAGTACTTC. Its protein product is CASSLGSGGQYQETQYF. This chain links TRBV11-2 with TRBJ2-5; TRBD2 agrees at 8 bases. Germline CDR1 reads SGHAT; CDR2 reads FQNNGV. The J segment lost 0 bases and the V segment lost 1 base, leaving 7 bases of the junction unmatched. The length of the CDR3 is 17 residues.